The 8 T cell receptor beta chains below were found in one sample sequenced in a study of identifying expanded T cells in peripheral blood. TCRdb's table, derived via immunoSEQ multiplex PCR, lists solely in-frame clones and lacks some. The table shows 100,000 or so clones, with roughly 89% occurring only once. Sequenced input: blood. The receptors here all came from a person aged 18 to 75 in good health.

This clone was found a few times. The gene calls are TRBV28 and TRBJ1-5; possible D gene TRBD1, 6 bases. CDR1 is MDHEN and CDR2 is SYDVKM in the germline V gene. V was pared by 6 bases and J by 2 bases, with 14 bases between. The CDR3 spans 15 residues. CDR3 coding DNA: TGTGCCAGCAGGGGGGCCGGTCGGGGCAATCAGCCCCAGCATTTT. This encodes CASRGAGRGNQPQHF.

The chain joins TRBV6-5 to TRBJ2-5; D is uncertain. The CDR3 consists of 15 residues. CDR1 is MNHEY and CDR2 is SVGAGI in the germline V gene. Trimming pared 4 bases from V and 0 bases from J, leaving 12 bases between. The DNA for the CDR3 is TGTGCCAGCAGTTCCGTCGACACCTACCAAGAGACCCAGTACTTC. It specifies CASSSVDTYQETQYF.

The chain is built from TRBV2 and TRBJ2-3; 11 nucleotides line up with TRBD1. Germline CDR1 is SNHLY and CDR2 is FYNNEI. The CDR3 spans 15 residues. The J segment lost 3 bases and the V segment lost 4 bases, leaving 3 bases of the junction unmatched. The CDR3: CASSGGQGGTDTQYF. The CDR3 DNA follows: TGTGCCAGCAGTGGGGGACAGGGGGGTACAGATACGCAGTATTTT.

This sequence joins TRBV15 and TRBJ2-7; D gene ambiguous. V was shortened by 0 bases and J by 5 bases, with 14 bases between the two germline ends. Germline loops: CDR1 LNHNV, CDR2 YYDKDF (reference sequence). The length of the CDR3 is 15 residues. The CDR3 nucleotides read TGTGCCACCAGCAGAGATCCGTGGGTGATGGACGAGCAGTACTTC. It is translated as CATSRDPWVMDEQYF.

J is TRBJ2-1 and V is TRBV6-6; no reliable D call. V was pared by 2 bases and J by 6 bases, with 8 bases between. Germline-derived CDR1 and CDR2 are MNHNY and SVGAGI (reference sequence). The CDR3 runs 13 residues. The CDR3 sequence: CASSYPALNEQFF. For the CDR3, the DNA is TGTGCCAGCAGTTACCCGGCTCTCAATGAGCAGTTCTTC.

The chain links TRBV11-3 to TRBJ1-1, with D hard to call. Germline assignment: CDR1 SGHNT and CDR2 YENEEA. The CDR3 sequence is 15 residues long. V was pared by 1 base and J by 0 bases, with 9 bases between. The CDR3 coding sequence is TGTGCCAGCAGCTTAGGCGGATCCATGAACACTGAAGCTTTCTTT. It yields the protein CASSLGGSMNTEAFF.

The chain couples TRBV5-5 to TRBJ1-2; 7 positions agree with TRBD1. The junction had 7 bases not matched to a gene; V was cut back by 1 base and J by 7 bases. The length of the CDR3 is 14 residues. Germline V CDR1 and CDR2: SGHKS, YYEKEE (reference sequence). The CDR3 sequence: CASSLQGGNIGYTF. CDR3 nucleotide sequence: TGTGCCAGCAGCTTGCAGGGGGGAAATATTGGCTACACCTTC.

The gene calls are TRBV19 and TRBJ1-2; D remains ambiguous. V was pared by 3 bases and J by 4 bases, with 12 bases between. This CDR3 contains 14 residues. In germline, CDR1 is LNHDA, CDR2 SQIVND (reference sequence). CDR3 amino acids: CASSIGVGRYGYTF. Here the CDR3 DNA reads TGTGCCAGTAGTATCGGAGTGGGCCGCTATGGCTACACCTTC. The full variable domain, with the rest looked up from reference TRBV19 and TRBJ1-2, is DGGITQSPKYLFRKEGQNVTLSCEQNLNHDAMYWYRQDPGQGLRLIYYSQIVNDFQKGDIAEGYSVSREKKESFPLTVTSAQKNPTAFYLCASSIGVGRYGYTFGSGTRLTVV.